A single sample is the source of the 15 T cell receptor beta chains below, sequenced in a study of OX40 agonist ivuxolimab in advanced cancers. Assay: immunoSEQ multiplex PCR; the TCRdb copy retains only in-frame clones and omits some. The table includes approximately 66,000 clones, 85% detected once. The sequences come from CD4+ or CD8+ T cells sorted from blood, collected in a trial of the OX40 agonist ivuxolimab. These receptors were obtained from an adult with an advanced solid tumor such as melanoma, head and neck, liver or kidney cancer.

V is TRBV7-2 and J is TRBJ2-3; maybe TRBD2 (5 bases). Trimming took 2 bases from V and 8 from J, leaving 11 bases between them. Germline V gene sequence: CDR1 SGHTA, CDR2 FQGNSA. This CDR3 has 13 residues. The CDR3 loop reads CASSLRGEGTQYF. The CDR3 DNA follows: TGTGCCAGCAGCTTACGGGGAGAGGGTACGCAGTATTTT.

The CDR3 DNA reads as TGTGCCAGCAACCGGATCTCCTACGAGCAGTACTTC. It yields the protein CASNRISYEQYF. V gene TRBV2 combines with J gene TRBJ2-7; no firm D call. Looked up from germline, CDR1 is SNHLY and CDR2 is FYNNEI. Between the trimmed V and J ends, which lost 7 bases and 0 bases, there was a span of 7 bases. This CDR3 spans 12 amino acids.

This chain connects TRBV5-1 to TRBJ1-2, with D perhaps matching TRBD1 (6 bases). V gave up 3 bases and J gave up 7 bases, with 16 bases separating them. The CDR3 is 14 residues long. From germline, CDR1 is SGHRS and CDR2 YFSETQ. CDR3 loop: CASSSTFLGGGYTF. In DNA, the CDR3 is TGCGCCAGCAGCTCCACCTTCCTAGGGGGTGGCTACACCTTC.

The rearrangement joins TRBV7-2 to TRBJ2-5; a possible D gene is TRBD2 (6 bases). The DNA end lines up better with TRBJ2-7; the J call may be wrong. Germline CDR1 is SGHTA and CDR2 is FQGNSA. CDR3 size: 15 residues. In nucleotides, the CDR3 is TGTGCCAGCAGCTTCGTAGCGGCTGACTCCTACGAGCAGTACTTC. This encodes CASSFVAADSYEQYF.

The CDR3 is CAYREGSRYEQYF. As DNA, the CDR3 is TGTGCCTACCGGGAAGGGTCGCGCTACGAGCAGTACTTC. The chain employs TRBV30 and TRBJ2-7, with D tentatively TRBD2 (5 bases). The CDR3 is 13 amino acids. V shed 7 bases and J shed 3 bases, with 16 bases lying between them. Germline V gene sequence: CDR1 GTSNPN, CDR2 SVGIG (reference sequence).

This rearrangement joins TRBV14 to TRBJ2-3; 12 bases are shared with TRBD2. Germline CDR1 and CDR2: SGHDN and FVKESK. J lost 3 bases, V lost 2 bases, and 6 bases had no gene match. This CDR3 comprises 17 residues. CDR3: CASSQPRLAGVTDTQYF. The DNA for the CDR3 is TGTGCCAGCAGCCAACCCAGACTAGCGGGGGTGACAGATACGCAGTATTTT. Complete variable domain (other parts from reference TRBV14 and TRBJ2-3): EAGVTQFPSHSVIEKGQTVTLRCDPISGHDNLYWYRRVMGKEIKFLLHFVKESKQDESGMPNNRFLAERTGGTYSTLKVQPAELEDSGVYFCASSQPRLAGVTDTQYFGPGTRLTVL.

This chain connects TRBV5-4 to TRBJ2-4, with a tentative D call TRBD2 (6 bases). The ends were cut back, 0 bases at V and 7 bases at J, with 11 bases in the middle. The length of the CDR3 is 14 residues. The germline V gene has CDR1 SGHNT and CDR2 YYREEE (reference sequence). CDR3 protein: CASSLAGGGNIQYF. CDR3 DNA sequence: TGTGCCAGCAGCTTGGCCGGTGGAGGGAACATTCAGTACTTC. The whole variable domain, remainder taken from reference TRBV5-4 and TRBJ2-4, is ETGVTQSPTHLIKTRGQQVTLRCSSQSGHNTVSWYQQALGQGPQFIFQYYREEENGRGNFPPRFSGLQFPNYSSELNVNALELDDSALYLCASSLAGGGNIQYFGAGTRLSVL.

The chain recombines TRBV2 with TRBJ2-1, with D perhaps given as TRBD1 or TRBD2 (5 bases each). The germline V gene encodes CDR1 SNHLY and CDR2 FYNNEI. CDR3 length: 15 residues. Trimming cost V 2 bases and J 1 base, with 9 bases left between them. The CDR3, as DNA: TGTGCCAGCAGTGAATATGGGGGTTCCTACAATGAGCAGTTCTTC. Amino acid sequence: CASSEYGGSYNEQFF. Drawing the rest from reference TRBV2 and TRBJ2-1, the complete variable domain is EPEVTQTPSHQVTQMGQEVILRCVPISNHLYFYWYRQILGQKVEFLVSFYNNEISEKSEIFDDQFSVERPDGSNFTLKIRSTKLEDSAMYFCASSEYGGSYNEQFFGPGTRLTVL.

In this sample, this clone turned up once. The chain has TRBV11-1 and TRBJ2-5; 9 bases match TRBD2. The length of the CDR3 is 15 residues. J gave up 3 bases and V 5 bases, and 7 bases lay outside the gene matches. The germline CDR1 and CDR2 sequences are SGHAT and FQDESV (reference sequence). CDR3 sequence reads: CASSGGLAREETQYF. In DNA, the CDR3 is TGTGCCAGCAGCGGTGGACTAGCGAGAGAAGAGACCCAGTACTTC.

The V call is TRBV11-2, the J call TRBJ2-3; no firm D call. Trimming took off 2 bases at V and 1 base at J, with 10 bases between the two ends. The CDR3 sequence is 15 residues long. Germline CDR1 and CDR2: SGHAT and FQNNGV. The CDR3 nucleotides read TGTGCCAGCAGCTTAAACCCGAGAGGCACAGATACGCAGTATTTT. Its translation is CASSLNPRGTDTQYF.

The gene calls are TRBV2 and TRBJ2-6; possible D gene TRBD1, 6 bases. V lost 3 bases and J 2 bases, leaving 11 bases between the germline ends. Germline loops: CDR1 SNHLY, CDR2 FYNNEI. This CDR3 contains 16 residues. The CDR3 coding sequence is TGTGCCAGCAGTGACGAGGGGGTAACTGGGGCCAACGTCCTGACTTTC. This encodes CASSDEGVTGANVLTF.

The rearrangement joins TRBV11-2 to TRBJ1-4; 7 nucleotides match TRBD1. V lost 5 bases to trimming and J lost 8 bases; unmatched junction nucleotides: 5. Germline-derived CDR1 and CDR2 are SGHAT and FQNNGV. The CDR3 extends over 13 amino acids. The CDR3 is CASSIRQGEKLFF. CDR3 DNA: TGTGCCAGCAGCATTAGACAGGGAGAAAAACTGTTTTTT.

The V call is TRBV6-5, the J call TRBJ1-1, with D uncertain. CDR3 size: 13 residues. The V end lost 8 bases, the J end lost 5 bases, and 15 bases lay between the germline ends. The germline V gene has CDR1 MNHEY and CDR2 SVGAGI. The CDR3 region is CASVAQGPTEAFF. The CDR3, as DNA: TGTGCCAGCGTCGCCCAAGGGCCTACTGAAGCTTTCTTT.

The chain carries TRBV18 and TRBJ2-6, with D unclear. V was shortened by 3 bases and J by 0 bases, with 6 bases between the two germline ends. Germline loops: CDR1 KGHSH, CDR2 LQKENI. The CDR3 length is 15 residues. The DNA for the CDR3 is TGTGCCAGCTCACCTGAGGTCTCTGGGGCCAACGTCCTGACTTTC. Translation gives CASSPEVSGANVLTF.

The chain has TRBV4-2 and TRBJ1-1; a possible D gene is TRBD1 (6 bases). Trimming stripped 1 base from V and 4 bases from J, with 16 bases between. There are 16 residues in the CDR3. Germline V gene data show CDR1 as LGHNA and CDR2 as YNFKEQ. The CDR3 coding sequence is TGTGCCAGCAGCCAAGGATCGTCGACAGGATCCACTGAAGCTTTCTTT. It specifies CASSQGSSTGSTEAFF.